Listed here are 14 T cell receptor beta chains from one sample, sequenced in a study of CD8 T cells in ankylosing spondylitis. TCRdb analysed the 5' RACE reads with MiXCR anew, one entry per CDR3 protein. The sample consists of under 200,000 distinct CDR3 sequences, 10% to 15% of them appearing once. Sequencing input: blood, either unsorted or a sorted T cell fraction (not recorded which). The receptors derive from a female donor with ankylosing spondylitis or in good health (not recorded which).

The genes are TRBV20-1 and TRBJ2-5; 8 bases are shared with TRBD1. J lost 5 bases, V lost 5 bases, and 7 bases had no gene match. Per the germline V gene, CDR1 is DFQATT and CDR2 is SNEGSKA (reference sequence). The CDR3 is 13 amino acids. CDR3: CSAFRDRRETQYF. CDR3 sequence (DNA): TGCAGTGCTTTCCGGGACAGGAGGGAGACCCAGTACTTC.

This clonotype was counted many times. The chain links TRBV5-4 to TRBJ2-2, with TRBD1 matching 8 bases. Per the germline V gene, CDR1 is SGHNT and CDR2 is YYREEE (reference sequence). V lost 5 bases to trimming and J lost 3 bases; unmatched junction nucleotides: 6. This CDR3 has 15 residues. CDR3 residues: CASSTQGADTGELFF. The CDR3 DNA sequence: TGTGCCAGCAGTACCCAGGGGGCGGACACCGGGGAGCTGTTTTTT.

This clonotype has only a few counts. The chain is built from TRBV4-3 and TRBJ2-3, with D perhaps matching TRBD2 (5 bases). This CDR3 contains 16 residues. V lost 1 base and J lost 1, with 12 bases in between. The V gene's germline CDR1 is LGHNA and CDR2 YSLEER. CDR3 nucleotides: TGCGCCAGCAGCCAAGGAGGGAGAGTGGGCACAGATACGCAGTATTTT. It is translated as CASSQGGRVGTDTQYF.

This clonotype was found many times. J is TRBJ1-5 and V is TRBV7-2; D is uncertain. The CDR3 covers 15 residues. V dropped 0 bases and J dropped 1 base, with 7 bases sitting between them. The germline gives CDR1 SGHTA, CDR2 FQGNSA. CDR3 nucleotide sequence: TGTGCCAGCAGCTTAGCTGCTGGGAGCAATCAGCCCCAGCATTTT. It specifies CASSLAAGSNQPQHF.

This clonotype was seen at least ten times. This rearrangement joins TRBV11-2 to TRBJ2-1, with TRBD2 identical over 14 bases. V shed 5 bases, J shed 1 base, and the junction held 4 bases outside the gene matches. Germline V gene data show CDR1 as SGHAT and CDR2 as FQNNGV. The CDR3 extends over 17 amino acids. CDR3 nucleotides: TGTGCCAGCAGCACCGGACTAGCGGGAGGTTCCTACAATGAGCAGTTCTTC. Translating gives CASSTGLAGGSYNEQFF.

This clonotype was seen ten or more times. The chain carries TRBV20-1 and TRBJ2-1; 14 bases agree with TRBD2. This CDR3 contains 15 residues. Germline V gene lookup returns CDR1 DFQATT and CDR2 SNEGSKA (reference sequence). CDR3 in amino acids: CSGTSGSLSYNEQFF. CDR3 DNA: TGCAGCGGGACTAGCGGGAGTTTGTCCTACAATGAGCAGTTCTTC.

The table lists this clonotype with many counts. The chain is built from TRBV3-1 and TRBJ2-7, with 10 bases matching TRBD2. V lost 7 bases to trimming and J lost 9 bases; unmatched junction nucleotides: 9. Germline CDR1 reads LGHDT; CDR2 reads YNNKEL (reference sequence). This CDR3 has 13 residues. The CDR3 spells CASMASGRLVQYF. The CDR3 DNA is TGTGCCAGCATGGCTAGCGGGAGACTCGTGCAGTACTTC.

This clonotype has more than one count but fewer than ten. The J gene is TRBJ2-1, the V gene TRBV5-5, with 7 bases that match TRBD2. The CDR3 has 16 amino acids. The trim removed 4 bases at V and 3 bases at J, leaving 10 bases unmatched. Germline-derived CDR1 and CDR2 are SGHKS and YYEKEE (reference sequence). In DNA form, the CDR3 reads TGTGCCAGCAGCCCGGGGGAGCTAGCGGACTACAATGAGCAGTTCTTC. Amino acids: CASSPGELADYNEQFF.

The chain uses TRBV7-6 and TRBJ2-1; the D gene is possibly TRBD2 (6 bases). Germline loops: CDR1 SGHVS, CDR2 FNYEAQ. The CDR3 consists of 17 residues. V was pared by 5 bases and J by 15 bases, with 32 bases between. This CDR3 is CASSPPFFEQAGSCPFF. The CDR3 DNA reads TGTGCCAGCAGCCCCCCCTTTTTCGAGCAAGCCGGGAGTTGTCCGTTCTTC.

In this sample, this clonotype turned up many times. The rearrangement joins TRBV7-6 to TRBJ2-2; the D gene is possibly TRBD2 (5 bases). Trimming left V 1 base short and J 3 bases short, with 9 bases between. There are 15 residues in the CDR3. Germline V gene sequence: CDR1 SGHVS, CDR2 FNYEAQ. CDR3 loop: CASSLGWRDTGELFF. DNA of the CDR3: TGTGCCAGCAGCTTAGGTTGGCGGGACACCGGGGAGCTGTTTTTT.

This clonotype was recorded a few times. The chain recombines TRBV5-6 with TRBJ2-7; perhaps TRBD2 as D (5 bases). Germline V gives CDR1 SGHDT, CDR2 YYEEEE. Trimming removed 4 bases at V and 3 bases at J, with 11 bases between. The CDR3 is made up of 13 amino acids. CDR3 residues: CASSIGGGYEQYF. The CDR3 bases are TGTGCCAGCAGCATTGGAGGAGGCTACGAGCAGTACTTC.

In this sample, this clonotype turned up a few times. The chain is built from TRBV12-3 or TRBV12-4 and TRBJ1-1, with 8 bases identical to TRBD1. The CDR3 extends over 16 amino acids. V was pared by 3 bases and J by 0 bases, with 6 bases of the junction left unmatched. CDR3 in amino acids: CASSFGQGRLNTEAFF. The CDR3 DNA reads TGTGCCAGCAGTTTTGGACAGGGCCGCTTGAACACTGAAGCTTTCTTT.

This clonotype has at least ten counts. In nucleotides, the CDR3 is TGTGCCAGCAGCTCCTCCAGGGTCACCACTGAAGCTTTCTTT. Protein sequence: CASSSSRVTTEAFF. The V call is TRBV7-2, the J call TRBJ1-1; the D gene is possibly TRBD1 (5 bases). The CDR3 is 14 amino acids. The germline V and J ends were trimmed by 4 bases and 4 bases, with 13 bases remaining between them. The germline CDR1 and CDR2 sequences are SGHTA and FQGNSA.

In regard to this clonotype: This clone may be a read error of a much larger clone one base away. The chain has TRBV7-2 and TRBJ1-2; D is unresolved. Per the germline V gene, CDR1 is SGHTA and CDR2 is FQGNSA. CDR3 length equals 15 residues. The CDR3 DNA reads as TGTGCCAGCAGCTTAGATGGAGCGAGCGTCTATGGCTACAACTTC. It yields the protein CASSLDGASVYGYNF. The whole variable domain, filled in from reference TRBV7-2 and TRBJ1-2, reads GAGVSQSPSNKVTEKGKDVELRCDPISGHTALYWYRQSLGQGLEFLIYFQGNSAPDKSGLPSDRFSAERTGGSVSTLTIQRTQQEDSAVYLCASSLDGASVYGYNFGSGTRLTVV.